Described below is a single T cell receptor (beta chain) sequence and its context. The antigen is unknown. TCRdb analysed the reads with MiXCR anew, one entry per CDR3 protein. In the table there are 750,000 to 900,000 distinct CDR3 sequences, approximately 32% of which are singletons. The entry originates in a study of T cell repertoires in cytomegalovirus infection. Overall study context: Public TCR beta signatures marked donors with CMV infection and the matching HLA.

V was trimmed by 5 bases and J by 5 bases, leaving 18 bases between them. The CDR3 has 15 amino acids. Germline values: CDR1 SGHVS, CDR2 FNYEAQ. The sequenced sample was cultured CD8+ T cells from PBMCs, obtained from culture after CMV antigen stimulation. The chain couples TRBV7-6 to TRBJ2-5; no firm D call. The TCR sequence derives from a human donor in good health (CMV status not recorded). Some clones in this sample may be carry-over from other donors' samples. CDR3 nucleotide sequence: TGTGCCAGCAGCCCAGAATTAGGGCCTTGGGAGACCCAGTACTTC. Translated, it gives CASSPELGPWETQYF.